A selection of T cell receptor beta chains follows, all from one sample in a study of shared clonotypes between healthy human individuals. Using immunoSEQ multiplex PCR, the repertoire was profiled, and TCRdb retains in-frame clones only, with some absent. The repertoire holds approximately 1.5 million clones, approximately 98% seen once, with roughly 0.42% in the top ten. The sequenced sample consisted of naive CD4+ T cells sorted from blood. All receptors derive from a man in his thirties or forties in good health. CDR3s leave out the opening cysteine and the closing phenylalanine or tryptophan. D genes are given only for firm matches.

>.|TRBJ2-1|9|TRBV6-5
ASREGYEQF
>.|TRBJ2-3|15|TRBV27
ASSLSHRASRTDTQY
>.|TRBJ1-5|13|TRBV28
ASISGQKKNQPQH
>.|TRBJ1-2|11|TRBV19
ASSREVIYGYT
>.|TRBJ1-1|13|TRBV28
ASSARRPKPSGAF
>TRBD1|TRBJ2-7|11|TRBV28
ASSLGQQYEQY
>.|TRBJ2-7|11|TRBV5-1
ASGTFEGYEQY
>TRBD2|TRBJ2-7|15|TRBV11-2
ASRPGLAGEITYEQY
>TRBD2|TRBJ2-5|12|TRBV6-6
ASSSLAGGETQY
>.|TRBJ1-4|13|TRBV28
ASSLTPPTNEKLF
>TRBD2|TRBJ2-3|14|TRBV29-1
SVEGRLAGSTDTQY
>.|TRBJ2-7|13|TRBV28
ASKPPGNPFYEQY
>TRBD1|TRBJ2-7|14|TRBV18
ASSPPGTGIFYEQY
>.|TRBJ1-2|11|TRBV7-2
ASSLLNPGGYT
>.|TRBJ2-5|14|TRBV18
ASFWTDNEPQETQY
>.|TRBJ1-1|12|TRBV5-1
ASSDPGRGREAF
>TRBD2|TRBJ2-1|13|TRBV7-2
ASSLAGLAVNEQF
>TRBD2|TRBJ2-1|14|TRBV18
ASSHGLAGVMDEQF
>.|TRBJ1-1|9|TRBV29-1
SVGDVDSTF
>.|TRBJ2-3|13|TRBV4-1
ASSQVGVGPDTQY
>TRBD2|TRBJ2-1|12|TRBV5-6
ASRAGAFSDEQF
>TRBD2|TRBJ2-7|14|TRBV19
ASKRQGQLAGDEQY
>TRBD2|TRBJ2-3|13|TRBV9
ASSAGSGRMDTQY
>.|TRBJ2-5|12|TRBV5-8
ASSLLPGKETQY
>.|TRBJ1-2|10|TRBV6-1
ASSEANYGYT
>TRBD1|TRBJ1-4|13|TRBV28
ASSSHRGSNEKLF
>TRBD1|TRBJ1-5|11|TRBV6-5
ASSNDRAQPQH
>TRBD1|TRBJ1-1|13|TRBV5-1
ASSPRTGFGAEAF
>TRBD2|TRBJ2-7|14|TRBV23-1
ASTQRTSGTAYEQY
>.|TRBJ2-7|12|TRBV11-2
ASSFHSPAAEQY
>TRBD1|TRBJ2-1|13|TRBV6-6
ASSYGQGIYNEQF
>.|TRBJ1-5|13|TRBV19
ASRLGRGLNQPQH
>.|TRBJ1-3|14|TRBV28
ASSLVMPPSGNTIY
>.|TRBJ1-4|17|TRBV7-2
ASSLWFWESDAGNEKLF
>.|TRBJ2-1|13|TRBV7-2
ASSSGGTLRSEQF
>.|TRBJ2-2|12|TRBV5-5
ASSFADDTGELF
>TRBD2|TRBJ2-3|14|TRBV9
ASSQTSGSSTDTQY
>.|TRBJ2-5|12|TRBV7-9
ASSLVWQEETQY
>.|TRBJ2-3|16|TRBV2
ASSGTGNGREAPDTQY
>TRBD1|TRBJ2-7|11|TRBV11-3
ASSFDRDYEQY
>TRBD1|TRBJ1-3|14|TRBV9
ASSVSDRGSGNTIY
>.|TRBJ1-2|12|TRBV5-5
ASSSPGRNYGYT
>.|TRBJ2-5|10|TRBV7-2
ASSSRLETQY
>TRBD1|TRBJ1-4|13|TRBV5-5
ASSSGQGAYEKLF
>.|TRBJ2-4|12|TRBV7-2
ASSLTLAKNIQY
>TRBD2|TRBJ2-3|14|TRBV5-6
ASSLDVGRPRDTQY
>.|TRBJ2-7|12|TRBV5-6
ASSLAVTSYEQY
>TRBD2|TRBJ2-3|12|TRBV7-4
ARGRGRFGDTQY